The count of the clone carrying this T cell receptor beta chain is one. Antigen unknown. The CDR3 is 16 amino acids. With V trimmed by 5 bases and J by 3 bases, 6 bases remained unmatched. The germline V gene encodes CDR1 SEHNR and CDR2 FQNEAQ (reference sequence). Vbeta (60) and Jbeta (13) primers were used in the PCR. As handled by the study authors: Later, an analysis found about 77 million unique TCR beta chains, and 8.5 million to 14 million of these were shared. The data were produced by immunoSEQ multiplex PCR, yet TCRdb's version contains in-frame clones alone and is incomplete. That table is the source of V, J and clone size, and D and trimming were worked out from the DNA. This table has roughly 150,000 clones, around 75% appearing once. The data were obtained in a study of cytomegalovirus exposure and HLA in healthy donors. Across the study: Most genotyped donors, about four fifths of about 400, had Caucasian-associated genetic ancestry. Overall study findings and caveats: Excluded were some V segments that proved indistinguishable, including TRBV6-2 and TRBV6-3.

The material sequenced was PBMCs. This sequence originates from a female donor in good health and CMV-seronegative. The chain joins TRBV7-9 to TRBJ2-1, with 11 bases that match TRBD2. DNA of the CDR3: TGTGCCAGCAGCACGACTAGCGGGATCATCTACAATGAGCAGTTCTTC. This codes for CASSTTSGIIYNEQFF.